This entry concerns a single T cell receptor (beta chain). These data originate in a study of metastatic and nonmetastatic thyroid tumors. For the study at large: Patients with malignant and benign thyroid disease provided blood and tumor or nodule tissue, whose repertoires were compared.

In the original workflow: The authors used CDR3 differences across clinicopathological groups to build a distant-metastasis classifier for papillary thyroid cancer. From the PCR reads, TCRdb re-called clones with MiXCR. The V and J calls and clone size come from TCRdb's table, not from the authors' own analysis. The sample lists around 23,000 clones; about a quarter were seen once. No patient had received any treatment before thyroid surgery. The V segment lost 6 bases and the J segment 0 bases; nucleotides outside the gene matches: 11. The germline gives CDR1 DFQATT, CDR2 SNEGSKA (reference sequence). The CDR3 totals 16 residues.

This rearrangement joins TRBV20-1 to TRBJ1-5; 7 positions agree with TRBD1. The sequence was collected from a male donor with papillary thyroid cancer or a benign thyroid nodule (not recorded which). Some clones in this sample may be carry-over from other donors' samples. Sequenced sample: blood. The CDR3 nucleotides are TGCAGTGCCACCATACCGGGACAGATTAGCAATCAGCCCCAGCATTTT. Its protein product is CSATIPGQISNQPQHF.